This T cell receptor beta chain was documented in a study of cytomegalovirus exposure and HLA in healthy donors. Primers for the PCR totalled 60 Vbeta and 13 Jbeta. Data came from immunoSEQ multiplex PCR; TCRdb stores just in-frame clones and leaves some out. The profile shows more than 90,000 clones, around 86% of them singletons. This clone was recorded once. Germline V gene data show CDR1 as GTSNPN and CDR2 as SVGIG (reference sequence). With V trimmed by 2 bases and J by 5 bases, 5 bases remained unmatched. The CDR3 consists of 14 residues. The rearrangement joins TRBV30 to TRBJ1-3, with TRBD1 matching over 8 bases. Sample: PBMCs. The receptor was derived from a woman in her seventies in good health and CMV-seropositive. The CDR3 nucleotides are TGTGCCTGGAGTCCCAGGACAGGGCGAAACACCATATATTTT. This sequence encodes CAWSPRTGRNTIYF.